Following are 16 T cell receptor beta chains from one sample sequenced in a study of blood T cell repertoires in COVID-19. TCRdb keeps only in-frame clones here, not all; method: immunoSEQ multiplex PCR. The top ten clones hold more than 6.5% of a sample with 7,000 to 8,500 clones, around 90% of them seen once. Sequencing was done on a sample of peripheral blood. Source of these receptors: a woman between 45 and 60 years old with active or convalescent COVID-19.

The chain links TRBV27 to TRBJ2-5; 11 nucleotides align to TRBD1. The CDR3 extends over 15 amino acids. Trimming cost V 8 bases and J 1 base; bases outside gene matches: 6. Germline assignment: CDR1 MNHEY and CDR2 SMNVEV (reference sequence). CDR3 sequence: CASGRDRGVQETQYF. Here the CDR3 DNA reads TGTGCCAGCGGCCGGGACAGGGGGGTCCAAGAGACCCAGTACTTC.

The chain recombines TRBV2 with TRBJ2-7; a possible D gene is TRBD1 (6 bases). This CDR3 is 14 amino acids long. Germline loops: CDR1 SNHLY, CDR2 FYNNEI. The V end lost 7 bases, the J end lost 2 bases, and 15 bases lay between the germline ends. In nucleotides, the CDR3 is TGTGCCAGCACGGAGACAGGAGTAACCTACGAGCAGTACTTC. It encodes CASTETGVTYEQYF. Combining the CDR3 with reference TRBV2 and TRBJ2-7 gives the whole variable domain EPEVTQTPSHQVTQMGQEVILRCVPISNHLYFYWYRQILGQKVEFLVSFYNNEISEKSEIFDDQFSVERPDGSNFTLKIRSTKLEDSAMYFCASTETGVTYEQYFGPGTRLTVT.

This rearrangement joins TRBV2 to TRBJ1-4, with 8 positions matching TRBD1. The CDR3 extends over 14 amino acids. CDR1 and CDR2 (germline): SNHLY, FYNNEI. The ends lost 5 bases at V and 8 bases at J; junction bases unmatched: 7. The CDR3 region is CASSTGGSGEKLFF. The CDR3 DNA follows: TGTGCCAGCAGTACAGGGGGGAGTGGGGAAAAACTGTTTTTT.

The chain joins TRBV3-1 (or the pseudogene TRBV3-2) to TRBJ2-7; D perhaps matches TRBD2 (6 bases). The V end lost 0 bases, the J end lost 3 bases, and 12 bases lay between the germline ends. CDR1 and CDR2 from the germline V gene are LGHDT and YNNKEL (reference sequence). This CDR3 is built from 15 residues. CDR3 coding DNA: TGTGCCAGCAGCCAAGACATAACTAGCAGCTACGAGCAGTACTTC. Its translation is CASSQDITSSYEQYF.

A single count supports this clone. CDR3 in amino acids: CSVGEGSGGYTF. Written as DNA, the CDR3 is TGCAGCGTGGGGGAGGGCAGCGGTGGCTACACCTTC. The V gene is TRBV29-1, the J gene TRBJ1-2; TRBD1 might be the D (5 bases). The CDR3 sequence is 12 residues long. V was shortened by 6 bases and J by 7 bases, with 15 bases between the two germline ends. Looked up from germline, CDR1 is SQVTM and CDR2 is ANQGSEA.

The V gene is TRBV19, the J gene TRBJ2-7, with 8 bases matching TRBD2. V was clipped by 3 bases and J by 5 bases; unmatched bases: 9. CDR3 length equals 15 residues. CDR1 LNHDA and CDR2 SQIVND come from the germline V gene (reference sequence). CDR3 nucleotide sequence: TGTGCCAGTAGTATCTCAGCGGGAGAACCCCACGAGCAGTACTTC. Amino acid sequence: CASSISAGEPHEQYF. The full variable domain, with the rest looked up from reference TRBV19 and TRBJ2-7, is DGGITQSPKYLFRKEGQNVTLSCEQNLNHDAMYWYRQDPGQGLRLIYYSQIVNDFQKGDIAEGYSVSREKKESFPLTVTSAQKNPTAFYLCASSISAGEPHEQYFGPGTRLTVT.

V gene TRBV18 combines with J gene TRBJ2-1, with 7 bases aligning to TRBD2. The germline V gene encodes CDR1 KGHSH and CDR2 LQKENI. CDR3 length equals 15 residues. V lost 0 bases to trimming and J lost 2 bases; unmatched junction nucleotides: 1. The CDR3: CASSPPLAAYNEQFF. The CDR3 DNA reads as TGTGCCAGCTCACCACCCCTAGCGGCCTACAATGAGCAGTTCTTC.

The rearrangement joins TRBV7-9 to TRBJ2-7; 7 positions agree with TRBD2. The CDR3 is made up of 14 amino acids. J was trimmed by 3 bases and V by 7 bases; bases with no gene match: 9. CDR1 is SEHNR and CDR2 is FQNEAQ in the germline V gene (reference sequence). CDR3 in DNA: TGTGCCAGCACCCACCGGGGGGAGGGCTACGAGCAGTACTTC. Residues: CASTHRGEGYEQYF.

The rearrangement links TRBV2 to TRBJ2-7; 9 bases agree with TRBD1. The CDR3 length is 14 residues. CDR1 and CDR2 (germline): SNHLY, FYNNEI. V shed 3 bases and J 6 bases; nucleotides not matched to a gene: 6. DNA of the CDR3: TGTGCCAGCAGTGACGGGACAGGGCCGGCCGAGCAGTACTTC. It encodes CASSDGTGPAEQYF. The full variable domain, its missing parts supplied by reference TRBV2 and TRBJ2-7, is EPEVTQTPSHQVTQMGQEVILRCVPISNHLYFYWYRQILGQKVEFLVSFYNNEISEKSEIFDDQFSVERPDGSNFTLKIRSTKLEDSAMYFCASSDGTGPAEQYFGPGTRLTVT.

The chain's CDR3 is CASSPSSGRNTGELFF. Here the CDR3 DNA reads TGCGCCAGCAGCCCGTCTAGCGGGAGGAACACCGGGGAGCTGTTTTTT. The chain is built from TRBV4-3 and TRBJ2-2, with 10 bases fitting TRBD2. CDR1 is LGHNA and CDR2 is YSLEER in the germline V gene. The CDR3 spans 16 residues. J lost 1 base, V lost 4 bases, and 3 bases had no gene match.

This clone was found once. This rearrangement joins TRBV9 to TRBJ1-1; a possible D gene is TRBD1 (6 bases). The germline CDR1 and CDR2 sequences are SGDLS and YYNGEE. Trimming removed 4 bases from V and 1 base from J, with 14 bases in between. The CDR3 contains 15 residues. This CDR3 is CASSPWDTANTEAFF. CDR3 in DNA: TGTGCCAGCAGCCCGTGGGACACGGCGAACACTGAAGCTTTCTTT.

The chain couples TRBV30 to TRBJ1-2; D unresolved. This CDR3 has 13 residues. Germline V gene lookup returns CDR1 GTSNPN and CDR2 SVGIG (reference sequence). The V end lost 8 bases, the J end lost 7 bases, and 20 bases lay between the germline ends. Written as DNA, the CDR3 is TGTGCCACCCGAAGCCCTTGGGCTTCTGGCTACACCTTC. It is translated as CATRSPWASGYTF.

This chain uses TRBV18 with TRBJ2-2, with D uncertain. CDR3 length: 13 amino acids. Germline V gene lookup returns CDR1 KGHSH and CDR2 LQKENI. The V end lost 4 bases, the J end lost 4 bases, and 7 bases lay between the germline ends. In DNA form, the CDR3 reads TGTGCCAGCTCACTAGACACCACCGGGGAGCTGTTTTTT. It specifies CASSLDTTGELFF.

The sample holds a few counts of this clone. CDR3 loop: CASSYDRGTYGYTF. In DNA, the CDR3 is TGTGCCAGCAGTTACGACAGGGGGACCTATGGCTACACCTTC. The rearrangement links TRBV28 to TRBJ1-2, with 9 bases aligning to TRBD1. This CDR3 contains 14 residues. Trimming removed 4 bases from V and 4 bases from J; junction bases left unmatched: 4. CDR1 and CDR2 from the germline V gene are MDHEN and SYDVKM.

The V gene is TRBV27, the J gene TRBJ2-5, with a possible D match to TRBD1 (7 bases). With 3 bases removed from V and 1 base from J, the gap between germline ends came to 9 bases. This CDR3 contains 14 residues. The germline CDR1 and CDR2 sequences are MNHEY and SMNVEV (reference sequence). CDR3 loop: CASSFQGGQETQYF. In nucleotides, the CDR3 is TGTGCCAGCAGTTTTCAGGGGGGCCAAGAGACCCAGTACTTC.

This chain links TRBV18 with TRBJ1-5; D is unclear. Looked up from germline, CDR1 is KGHSH and CDR2 is LQKENI. The V and J ends lost 1 base and 2 bases respectively, with 9 bases between them. The CDR3 runs 15 residues. The CDR3, as DNA: TGTGCCAGCTCACCACAGCAAACAGGCAATCAGCCCCAGCATTTT. Translation gives CASSPQQTGNQPQHF.